The clone carrying this TCR beta chain came up a few times. In TCRdb, the RT-PCR reads were re-called with MiXCR into one record per CDR3 protein. Of hundreds of thousands of distinct CDR3 sequences in the sample, more than 13% were seen once. The germline V gene has CDR1 DFQATT and CDR2 SNEGSKA (reference sequence). Trimming left V 2 bases short and J 1 base short, with 15 bases between. The length of the CDR3 is 15 residues. The receptor's source is a female donor in good health, serving as a healthy control. This chain joins TRBV20-1 and TRBJ2-7; D not certain. The specimen was memory CD4+ T cells from blood. The CDR3 region has the DNA TGCAGTGCTAGAATGAGCGCCCGAGTATCCTACGAGCAGTACTTC. Translation: CSARMSARVSYEQYF.